This TCR beta chain was sequenced for a study of blood T cell repertoires in COVID-19. Study context: Samples taken during acute and convalescent COVID-19 were collected in the United States, Italy and Spain. T cells, B-cell-depleted T cells, or PBMCs supplied cDNA or gDNA.

How the authors handled the data: Estimation of nucleated cell counts was performed using reference gene primer amplification. This table comes from immunoSEQ multiplex PCR, and its TCRdb copy is limited to in-frame clones, with some not included. The DNA gave D and trimming, while V, J and clone size come from that table. The sample contains tens of thousands of clones, 70% to 90% of which appear only once. The CDR3 has 15 amino acids. Deletions cut 6 bases from V and 1 base from J, with 13 bases between. CDR1 is MRHNA, CDR2 SNTAGT, per germline. This receptor was taken from a man aged 65 to 85 with acute or convalescent COVID-19. The chain links TRBV6-4 to TRBJ1-5, with a weak D call TRBD1 (6 bases). The source material was peripheral blood. In DNA form, the CDR3 reads TGTGCCAGCAGAGCCTTTGGGGGCAGCAATCAGCCCCAGCATTTT. Residues: CASRAFGGSNQPQHF.